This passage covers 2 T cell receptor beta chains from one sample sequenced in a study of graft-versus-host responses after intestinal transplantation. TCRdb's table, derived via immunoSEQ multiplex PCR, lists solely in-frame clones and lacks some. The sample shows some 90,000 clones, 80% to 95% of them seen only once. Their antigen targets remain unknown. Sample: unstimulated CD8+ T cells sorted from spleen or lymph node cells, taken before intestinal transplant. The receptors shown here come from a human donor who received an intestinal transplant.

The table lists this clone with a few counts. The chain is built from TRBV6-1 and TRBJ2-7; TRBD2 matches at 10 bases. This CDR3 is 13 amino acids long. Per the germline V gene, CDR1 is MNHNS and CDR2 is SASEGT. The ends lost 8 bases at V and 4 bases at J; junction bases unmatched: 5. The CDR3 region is CASLSGGLYEQYF. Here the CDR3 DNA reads TGTGCCAGCCTTAGCGGGGGGTTGTACGAGCAGTACTTC.

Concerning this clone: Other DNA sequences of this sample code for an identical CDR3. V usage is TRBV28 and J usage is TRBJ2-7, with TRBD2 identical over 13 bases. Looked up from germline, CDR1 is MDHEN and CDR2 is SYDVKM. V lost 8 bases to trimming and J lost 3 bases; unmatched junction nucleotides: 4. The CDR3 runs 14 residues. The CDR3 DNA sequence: TGTGCCAGCTCACTAGCGGGAGGGCTCTACGAGCAGTACTTC. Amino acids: CASSLAGGLYEQYF.